This TCR beta chain originates from a study of CXCR3-negative and CXCR3-positive naive CD8 T cells. Across the whole study: Roughly 1.5 +/- 0.3 million TRB reads came from each library, giving some 150 million in total.

The CDR3 runs to 14 residues. Via 5' RACE with UMI labels, TRB cDNA libraries were prepared. Following a re-call of the 5' RACE reads, TCRdb has one entry per CDR3 protein and lacks DNA. The table lists about 130,000 distinct CDR3 sequences, with 0.5% to 0.6% in the top ten. Points on this clonotype: The target antigen is unknown.

Study results and caveats: Memory CD8+ cells had much lower diversity, and both naive subsets had comparably high diversity. More hydrophobic TRB CDR3s occurred in CXCR3-positive than in CXCR3-negative naive cells.

A CD45RO-CCR7+CD27+CD95- profile was what naive CD8+ T cells displayed. The sequence was obtained from a human donor in good health. Some clones in this sample may be carry-over from other donors' samples. This rearrangement joins TRBV23-1 to TRBJ2-1; TCRdb outputs TRBD2, but without DNA this stays unchecked. TRBV23-1 belongs to the ORF category, with a function that is uncertain. What was sequenced was naive CXCR3+ CD8+ T cells from blood. The subset was: CD45RO-CCR7+CD27+CD95- naive CD8+ T cells expressing CXCR3 (TNR3+). CDR3 residues: CASRLAGGYNEQFF.